This TCR beta chain was found in a study of patients and donors after allogeneic stem cell transplantation. TCRdb re-analysed the RT-PCR reads in MiXCR, keeping a single row per CDR3 protein. The table lists roughly 140,000 distinct CDR3 sequences, about two fifths of them singletons. Sequencing was carried out using blood, either unsorted or a sorted T cell fraction (not recorded which). The source of this sequence is a human donor who was either an allogeneic HSCT recipient or a stem cell or donor lymphocyte infusion donor (not recorded which). It is not recorded whose cells these are; they may come from a transplant donor.

CDR3 nucleotide sequence: TGTGCCAGCATGCAGGGCTCTATTACCTACGAGCAGTACGTC. This encodes CASMQGSITYEQYV. V is TRBV2 and J is TRBJ2-7; D may be TRBD1 (5 bases). The V gene's germline CDR1 is SNHLY and CDR2 FYNNEI. Between the trimmed V and J ends, which lost 7 bases and 2 bases, there was a span of 15 bases. The CDR3 totals 14 residues.